The 21 T cell receptor beta chains listed next were all sequenced from one sample in a study of lymphopenia after photon versus proton radiotherapy. Method: immunoSEQ multiplex PCR; TCRdb's copy keeps in-frame clones and lacks some. The table records roughly 150,000 clones, about 88% of them present only once. The sequencing here drew on peripheral blood, taken from a patient treated with photon-based radiotherapy. The receptors were sampled from a man aged 45-65 years with gastric cancer.

This chain joins TRBV4-2 and TRBJ2-5; 7 bases agree with TRBD1. The junction had 10 bases not matched to a gene; V was cut back by 2 bases and J by 4 bases. This CDR3 spans 16 amino acids. Per germline, CDR1 LGHNA and CDR2 YNFKEQ. The CDR3 loop is CASSQRRQGGRETQYF. The CDR3 DNA sequence: TGTGCCAGCAGCCAAAGACGACAGGGCGGACGAGAGACCCAGTACTTC.

The chain joins TRBV7-2 to TRBJ1-2; 8 nucleotides align to TRBD1. Germline V CDR1 and CDR2: SGHTA, FQGNSA. The CDR3 consists of 15 residues. The trim removed 0 bases at V and 5 bases at J, leaving 5 bases unmatched. The CDR3 nucleotides are TGTGCCAGCAGCTTAGCCCTGGGACAGGAATATGGCTACACCTTC. It yields the protein CASSLALGQEYGYTF.

The rearrangement joins TRBV30 to TRBJ2-2; 7 positions match TRBD2. The length of the CDR3 is 15 residues. Unmatched junction bases numbered 13, after V lost 8 bases and J lost 4 bases. Germline CDR1 and CDR2: GTSNPN and SVGIG (reference sequence). The DNA for the CDR3 is TGTGCCACCCACGGGGGGAACGGATTCACCGGGGAGCTGTTTTTT. This sequence encodes CATHGGNGFTGELFF.

This clone was found once. The chain is built from TRBV4-3 and TRBJ2-3; 8 bases fit TRBD2. The CDR3 runs 18 residues. Trimming at V came to 1 base and at J to 2 bases, leaving 11 bases not matched to a gene. Germline loops: CDR1 LGHNA, CDR2 YSLEER. The CDR3 region has the DNA TGCGCCAGCAGCCAAGGGCTGGAAGCGGGAGTATCCACAGATACGCAGTATTTT. Translated: CASSQGLEAGVSTDTQYF.

The CDR3 sequence: CASSLRGFSYNEQFF. For the CDR3, the DNA is TGTGCCAGCAGTTTAAGGGGATTCTCCTACAATGAGCAGTTCTTC. The chain is built from TRBV28 and TRBJ2-1, with a possible D match to TRBD1 (5 bases). Trimming pared 2 bases from V and 0 bases from J, leaving 8 bases between. This CDR3 has 15 residues. Germline CDR1 reads MDHEN; CDR2 reads SYDVKM.

The chain recombines TRBV28 with TRBJ2-2; D might be TRBD2 (5 bases). The V end lost 3 bases, the J end lost 4 bases, and 12 bases lay between the germline ends. This CDR3 has 15 amino acids. Germline-derived CDR1 and CDR2 are MDHEN and SYDVKM. The CDR3 loop is CASSLWTALTGELFF. CDR3 in DNA: TGTGCCAGCAGTTTGTGGACTGCCCTCACCGGGGAGCTGTTTTTT.

This chain joins TRBV27 and TRBJ2-1, with 8 bases that match TRBD2. The CDR3 runs 15 residues. The V segment lost 4 bases and the J segment 8 bases; nucleotides outside the gene matches: 10. The germline V gene has CDR1 MNHEY and CDR2 SMNVEV (reference sequence). CDR3 DNA sequence: TGTGCCAGCAGTTCCCAACCGGGACTAGTCTATGAGCAGTTCTTC. It yields the protein CASSSQPGLVYEQFF.

The V and J genes are TRBV9 and TRBJ2-5; D is ambiguous. CDR3 length: 15 residues. Germline V lookup: CDR1 SGDLS, CDR2 YYNGEE. With 2 bases removed from V and 0 bases from J, the gap between germline ends came to 11 bases. CDR3 in DNA: TGTGCCAGCAGCGTTTCTGGGGTAGACCAAGAGACCCAGTACTTC. Its protein product is CASSVSGVDQETQYF.

The chain combines TRBV15 with TRBJ2-7, with TRBD1 identical over 7 bases. Germline trimming cut 3 bases from V and 4 bases from J; bases unmatched to any gene: 3. This CDR3 is 13 amino acids long. CDR1 LNHNV and CDR2 YYDKDF come from the germline V gene (reference sequence). CDR3 amino acids: CATSSGQAYEQYF. The DNA of the CDR3 is TGTGCCACCAGCAGTGGACAGGCGTACGAGCAGTACTTC.

J is TRBJ2-7 and V is TRBV5-6; 8 bases agree with TRBD2. Germline loops: CDR1 SGHDT, CDR2 YYEEEE. The V gene end was trimmed by 4 bases and the J gene end by 5 bases; junction bases not matched to a gene: 8. CDR3 length: 14 amino acids. CDR3 sequence (DNA): TGTGCCAGCAGCGCCGGGACTAGAATCAACGAGCAGTACTTC. Translation gives CASSAGTRINEQYF.

This clone was recorded a few times. The chain links TRBV28 to TRBJ1-3; D ambiguous. The CDR3 covers 15 residues. From germline, CDR1 is MDHEN and CDR2 SYDVKM. V lost 7 bases, J lost 0 bases, and 13 bases lay in between. CDR3 protein: CASTSGWGSGNTIYF. The CDR3 DNA reads as TGTGCCAGCACCTCCGGATGGGGCTCTGGAAACACCATATATTTT.

CDR3 region: CASRGGLGYGYTF. The CDR3 DNA sequence: TGTGCCAGCAGAGGGGGCCTCGGCTATGGCTACACCTTC. The chain recombines TRBV6-1 with TRBJ1-2, with 7 positions matching TRBD1. The length of the CDR3 is 13 residues. Germline-derived CDR1 and CDR2 are MNHNS and SASEGT. V trimming: 6 bases; J trimming: 4 bases; junction bases outside the gene matches: 5.

In its sample, this clone was seen once. The V gene is TRBV5-1, the J gene TRBJ2-2, with 7 bases fitting TRBD1. Germline CDR1 SGHRS, CDR2 YFSETQ. This CDR3 has 14 residues. V shed 7 bases, J shed 3 bases, and the junction held 6 bases outside the gene matches. CDR3 DNA sequence: TGCGCCAGCGCAGACAGGGAACACACCGGGGAGCTGTTTTTT. Protein: CASADREHTGELFF.

The rearrangement joins TRBV5-1 to TRBJ2-7; a weak D match, TRBD2 (5 bases). The germline CDR1 and CDR2 sequences are SGHRS and YFSETQ. The germline V and J ends were trimmed by 5 bases and 6 bases, with 15 bases remaining between them. CDR3 length: 13 residues. The CDR3 region has the DNA TGCGCCAGCAGTGTAGAGGGAATCTCCGAGCAGTACTTC. Residues: CASSVEGISEQYF.

The chain has TRBV4-3 and TRBJ2-2, with D hard to call. CDR3 length equals 16 residues. V shed 0 bases and J shed 4 bases, with 12 bases lying between them. The germline V gene has CDR1 LGHNA and CDR2 YSLEER. CDR3 sequence (DNA): TGCGCCAGCAGCCAAGATAGAACACCGACCACCGGGGAGCTGTTTTTT. Translation: CASSQDRTPTTGELFF.

The CDR3, as DNA: TGTGCCAGCAGCTCCCCCCGAGGAGAGGTCGCGAATACGCAGTATTTT. It specifies CASSSPRGEVANTQYF. The chain uses TRBV5-4 and TRBJ2-3, with D uncertain. Germline CDR1 and CDR2: SGHNT and YYREEE (reference sequence). The CDR3 contains 16 residues. V was pared by 3 bases and J by 7 bases, with 21 bases between.

The genes are TRBV28 and TRBJ1-4; D might be TRBD1 (5 bases). Germline CDR1 and CDR2: MDHEN and SYDVKM. The CDR3 covers 15 residues. Trimming shortened V by 5 bases and J by 8 bases, and 18 bases separated the two germline ends. The CDR3: CASSTRQWIPEKLFF. CDR3 sequence (DNA): TGTGCCAGCAGTACCCGACAGTGGATCCCCGAAAAACTGTTTTTT.

This clone showed up just a few times. The chain employs TRBV5-4 and TRBJ2-2; tentative D call: TRBD2 (6 bases). Trimming pared 1 base from V and 1 base from J, leaving 14 bases between. The CDR3 sequence is 17 residues long. CDR1 is SGHNT, CDR2 YYREEE, per germline (reference sequence). CDR3 residues: CASSLRSSGVNTGELFF. The CDR3 nucleotides are TGTGCCAGCAGCTTGAGGTCTTCGGGAGTGAACACCGGGGAGCTGTTTTTT.

The V and J genes are TRBV9 and TRBJ2-7; D perhaps matches TRBD1 (5 bases). The CDR3 sequence is 14 residues long. The germline V gene has CDR1 SGDLS and CDR2 YYNGEE. V was cut by 1 base and J by 6 bases, with 14 bases left in between. Here the CDR3 reads CASSVRVGQSEQYF. DNA for the CDR3: TGTGCCAGCAGCGTACGTGTGGGGCAAAGCGAGCAGTACTTC.

The chain recombines TRBV19 with TRBJ2-7; 8 bases align to TRBD1. Germline CDR1 LNHDA, CDR2 SQIVND (reference sequence). This CDR3 comprises 15 residues. After removal of 2 bases from V and 3 bases from J, the junction contained 6 bases not matched to a gene. CDR3 region: CASSISTGGIYEQYF. CDR3 nucleotide sequence: TGTGCCAGTAGTATATCAACAGGGGGAATCTACGAGCAGTACTTC.

The chain combines TRBV5-6 with TRBJ2-1; D could derive from TRBD1 or TRBD2 (5 bases each). The CDR3 totals 15 residues. Trimming left V 3 bases short and J 4 bases short, with 14 bases between. Germline CDR1 SGHDT, CDR2 YYEEEE. This chain's CDR3 is CASSYLQGGYNEQFF. CDR3 in DNA: TGTGCCAGCAGCTACCTTCAGGGCGGGTACAATGAGCAGTTCTTC.